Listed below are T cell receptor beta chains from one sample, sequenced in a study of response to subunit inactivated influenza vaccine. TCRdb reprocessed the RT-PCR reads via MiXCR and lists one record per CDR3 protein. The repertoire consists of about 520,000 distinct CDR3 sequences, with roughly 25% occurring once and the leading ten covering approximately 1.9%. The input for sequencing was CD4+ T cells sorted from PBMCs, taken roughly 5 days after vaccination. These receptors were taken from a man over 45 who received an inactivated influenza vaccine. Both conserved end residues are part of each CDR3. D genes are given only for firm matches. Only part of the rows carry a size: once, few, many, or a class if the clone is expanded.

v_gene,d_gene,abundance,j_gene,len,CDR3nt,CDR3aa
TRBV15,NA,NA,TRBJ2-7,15,TGTGCCACCAGCAGAGAGGCGGGAAAAACCTACGAGCAGTACTTC,CATSREAGKTYEQYF
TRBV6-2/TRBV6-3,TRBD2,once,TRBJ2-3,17,TGTGCCAGCGGGGGACTAGCGGGAGGCCTTCTCACAGATACGCAGTATTTT,CASGGLAGGLLTDTQYF
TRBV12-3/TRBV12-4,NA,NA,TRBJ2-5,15,TGTGCCAGCACCAAGCGTAGCACGCGCCAAGAGACCCAGTACTTC,CASTKRSTRQETQYF
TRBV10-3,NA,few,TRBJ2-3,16,TGTGCCATCAGTGAAGGGCCAGGCGACACCACAGATACGCAGTATTTT,CAISEGPGDTTDTQYF
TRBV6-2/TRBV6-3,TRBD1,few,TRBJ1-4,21,TGTGCCAGCAGTTACTACTACCGAAACCGGGACAGGGCGGCAACTAATGAAAAACTGTTTTTT,CASSYYYRNRDRAATNEKLFF
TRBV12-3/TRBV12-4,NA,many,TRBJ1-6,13,TGCGCCAGCAGCCTCGGACGTAATTCACCCCTCCACTTT,CASSLGRNSPLHF
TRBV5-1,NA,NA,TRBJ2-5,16,TGCGCCAGCAGCGGCAGAGGGGCGACTGTCCAAGAGACCCAGTACTTC,CASSGRGATVQETQYF
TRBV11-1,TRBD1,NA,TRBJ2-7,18,TGTGCCAGCAGCAGACCGGGACAGGGGGCTTCCTCCTCCTACGAGCAGTACTTC,CASSRPGQGASSSYEQYF
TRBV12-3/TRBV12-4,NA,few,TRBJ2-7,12,TGTGCCAGCAGCCGAGACATGTACGAGCAGTACTTC,CASSRDMYEQYF
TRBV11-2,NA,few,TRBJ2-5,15,TGTGCCAGCAGCCTGACGTATAGTCTCGGGGAGACCCAGTACTTC,CASSLTYSLGETQYF
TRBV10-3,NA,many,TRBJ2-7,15,TGTGCCATCAGTGAGTCCTGGCAAAGGGGGTACGAGCAGTACTTC,CAISESWQRGYEQYF
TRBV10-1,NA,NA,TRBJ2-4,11,TGCGCCACCTCAGACTGGAACATTCAGTACTTC,CATSDWNIQYF
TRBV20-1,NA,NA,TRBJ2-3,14,TGCAGTGCTAGAGATCTCGGCAGAAGCGATACGCAGTATTTT,CSARDLGRSDTQYF
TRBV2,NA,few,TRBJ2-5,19,TGTGCCAGCAGTGGATCCCCGGGACCCATAACTCGTCCACAAGAGACCCAGTACTTC,CASSGSPGPITRPQETQYF
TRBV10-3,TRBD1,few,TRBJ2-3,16,TGTGCCCTCCGAGCGGGGCTTGGACAGGGGGTAGATACGCAGTATTTT,CALRAGLGQGVDTQYF
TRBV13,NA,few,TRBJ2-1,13,TGTGCCAGCAGATCAGGGTCGCTTAATGAGCAGTTCTTC,CASRSGSLNEQFF
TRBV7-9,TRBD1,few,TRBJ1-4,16,TGTGCCAGCACCCAAGGTCCGGGACAGGGAGGGGAAAAACTGTTTTTT,CASTQGPGQGGEKLFF
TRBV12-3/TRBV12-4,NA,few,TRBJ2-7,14,TGTGCCAGCAGTCCCCAGGGAAGGGCCTACGAGCAGTACTTC,CASSPQGRAYEQYF
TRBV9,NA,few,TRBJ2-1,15,TGTGCCAGCAGCGTCCGGGACCGCTACAACAATGAGCAGTTCTTC,CASSVRDRYNNEQFF
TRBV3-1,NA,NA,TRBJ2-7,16,TGTGCCAGCAGCCAAATTCCGGGACTGCGCTCCTACGAGCAGTACTTC,CASSQIPGLRSYEQYF
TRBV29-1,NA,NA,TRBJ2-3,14,TGCAGCGTACACGCAGGGGCCAGGGGAGATACGCAGTATTTT,CSVHAGARGDTQYF
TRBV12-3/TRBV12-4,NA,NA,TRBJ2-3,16,TGTGCCAGCAGTTTCGGGTGGGGGGCTAGCACAGATACGCAGTATTTT,CASSFGWGASTDTQYF
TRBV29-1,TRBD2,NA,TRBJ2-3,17,TGCAGCGGTTCCAGGTTTAGAGCGGGGGTTAGCACAGATACGCAGTATTTT,CSGSRFRAGVSTDTQYF
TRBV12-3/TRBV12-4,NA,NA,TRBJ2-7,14,TGTGCCAGCAGTTTCGGTATCGGGGCCTACGAGCAGTACTTC,CASSFGIGAYEQYF
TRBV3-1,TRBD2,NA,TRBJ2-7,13,TGTGCCAGCGGCAGTCTAGCGGGGACCGAGCAGTACTTC,CASGSLAGTEQYF
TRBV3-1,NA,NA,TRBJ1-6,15,TGTGCCAGCAGCCAGAATCGAGGGTTGCGTTCACCCCTCCACTTT,CASSQNRGLRSPLHF
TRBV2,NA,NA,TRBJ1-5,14,TGTGCCAGCAGCAAGGAGGGGGGCAATCAGCCCCAGCATTTT,CASSKEGGNQPQHF
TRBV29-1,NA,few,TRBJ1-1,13,TGCAGCGTTACAGCGTCAGGGGCCACTGAAGCTTTCTTT,CSVTASGATEAFF